This record concerns one T cell receptor beta chain sequence. Its antigen remains unidentified. The V end was cut by 1 base, the J end by 5 bases, with 11 bases between. The germline V gene has CDR1 MGHRA and CDR2 YSYEKL. This CDR3 has 14 residues. The method was immunoSEQ multiplex PCR; TCRdb's version includes in-frame clones alone and lacks a portion of them. The table records 86,000 or so clones, 88% of them present only once. The source of the sample is a study of T cell responses to AZD1222 COVID-19 vaccine. The study's findings and limits: Sampling captured repertoires only after the peak T cell response.

Sequenced here: peripheral blood, sampled 28 days after the second AZD1222 dose. The V and J genes are TRBV4-1 and TRBJ2-5, with no clear D. The TCR sequence derives from an adult who received the AZD1222 COVID-19 vaccine. The CDR3 DNA reads TGCGCCAGCAGCCAAGCCCACGACGGGGAGACCCAGTACTTC. Protein product: CASSQAHDGETQYF.